One and the same sample provided the 8 T cell receptor beta chains below, sequenced in a study of shared clonotypes between healthy human individuals. Sequencing used immunoSEQ multiplex PCR; TCRdb keeps in-frame clones, though not all of them. Among millions of clones listed, roughly nine tenths were seen once. The specimen sequenced was naive CD4+ T cells sorted from blood. Subset of the sample: CD45RA+ positively selected. The receptor set was obtained from a man in his late teens or twenties in good health.

The gene calls are TRBV6-5 and TRBJ2-7; the D is unclear. The CDR3 contains 13 residues. CDR1 and CDR2 from the germline V gene are MNHEY and SVGAGI. V lost 5 bases and J 6 bases, leaving 14 bases between the germline ends. The CDR3 loop reads CASSPDLGSEQYF. The CDR3 DNA reads as TGTGCCAGCAGTCCCGACCTTGGAAGCGAGCAGTACTTC.

This clone was recorded only once. V usage is TRBV6-6 and J usage is TRBJ1-2; D is uncertain. V lost 4 bases to trimming and J lost 3 bases, with 15 bases between them. The length of the CDR3 is 15 residues. The germline V gene encodes CDR1 MNHNY and CDR2 SVGAGI (reference sequence). The CDR3 protein is CASSSRAGVDYGYTF. The CDR3 DNA follows: TGTGCCAGCAGTTCAAGGGCTGGTGTCGACTATGGCTACACCTTC.

The V and J genes are TRBV7-9 and TRBJ1-5, with 9 positions matching TRBD1. The V and J ends lost 5 bases and 7 bases, in that order; junction bases with no gene match: 6. CDR1 and CDR2 (germline): SEHNR, FQNEAQ (reference sequence). This CDR3 region has 14 residues. This CDR3 reads CASSIGTGKQPQHF. The CDR3 DNA follows: TGTGCCAGCAGCATAGGGACAGGGAAACAGCCCCAGCATTTT.

The genes are TRBV18 and TRBJ1-1; the D gene is possibly TRBD1 (5 bases). This CDR3 contains 14 residues. The V end was cut by 10 bases, the J end by 4 bases, with 19 bases between. Germline V gives CDR1 KGHSH, CDR2 LQKENI. The CDR3 protein is CATESRDHGTEAFF. The CDR3 bases are TGTGCCACGGAATCCCGGGACCATGGCACTGAAGCTTTCTTT.

As regards this clone: Other DNA variants within this sample encode the same CDR3. The chain recombines TRBV7-9 with TRBJ2-5; no reliable D call. The length of the CDR3 is 13 residues. Germline CDR1 reads SEHNR; CDR2 reads FQNEAQ (reference sequence). The V end was cut by 1 base, the J end by 2 bases, with 5 bases between. CDR3 nucleotide sequence: TGTGCCAGCAGCTTAGAGAGGCAAGAGACCCAGTACTTC. Protein product: CASSLERQETQYF.

This clone was recorded a few times. Other DNA sequences in this sample translate to the same CDR3. The rearrangement uses TRBV5-1 and TRBJ1-4; D perhaps matches TRBD1 (6 bases). Trimming took 0 bases from V and 6 from J, leaving 9 bases between them. Germline CDR1 and CDR2: SGHRS and YFSETQ. This CDR3 is 14 amino acids long. DNA of the CDR3: TGCGCCAGCAGCTTGGTAAGGGGGGATGAAAAACTGTTTTTT. Residues: CASSLVRGDEKLFF.

To note about this clone: Other DNA sequences in this sample translate to the same CDR3. The V gene is TRBV9, the J gene TRBJ2-7; D uncertain. There are 12 residues in the CDR3. V lost 0 bases to trimming and J lost 4 bases, with 5 bases between them. The V gene's germline CDR1 is SGDLS and CDR2 YYNGEE. In nucleotides, the CDR3 is TGTGCCAGCAGCGTAGATGGTTACGAGCAGTACTTC. It specifies CASSVDGYEQYF.

The V and J genes are TRBV5-8 and TRBJ2-6; D assignment may be TRBD1 or TRBD2 (6 bases each). The V and J ends lost 4 bases and 2 bases respectively, with 16 bases between them. CDR1 SGHTS and CDR2 YDEGEE come from the germline V gene. The CDR3 is 17 residues long. CDR3 nucleotides: TGTGCCAGCAGCGGGGGGCCCGGATCGCCTGGGGCCAACGTCCTGACTTTC. The encoded protein is CASSGGPGSPGANVLTF.